The clone carrying this T cell receptor beta chain was seen more than once but under ten times. Its cognate antigen is unknown. The repertoire was sequenced with immunoSEQ multiplex PCR; TCRdb's copy has only in-frame clones and lacks some. The table shows under 850,000 clones, with over 90% occurring only once. Selected positively for CCR7 and CD45RO-negative, naive CD8 cells excluded terminally differentiated effector memory CD45RA+ cells. Adult donors, all healthy and HIV-negative, had no recent acute infections or vaccinations. Each sample came from a Caucasian adult donor living in Nashville, Tennessee. The source of the sample is a study of shared clonotypes between healthy human individuals. Overall study context: Ranging from 18 to 49 in age, donors were two women and three men.

Whole-study findings and limits: Shared clonotypes: about 4.6% naive CD4, about 3.3% naive CD8, 2.3% memory CD4, roughly 0.4% memory CD8.

Material: naive CD8+ T cells sorted from blood. This receptor was obtained from a man aged 25 to 40 in good health.

CDR3 sequence: CASSWGINQPQHF. DNA for the CDR3: TGTGCCAGCAGTTGGGGGATCAATCAGCCCCAGCATTTT. The chain employs TRBV27 and TRBJ1-5; the D gene is possibly TRBD1 (5 bases). Trimming shortened V by 4 bases and J by 3 bases, and 7 bases separated the two germline ends. CDR3 length: 13 residues. Germline CDR1 and CDR2: MNHEY and SMNVEV (reference sequence).